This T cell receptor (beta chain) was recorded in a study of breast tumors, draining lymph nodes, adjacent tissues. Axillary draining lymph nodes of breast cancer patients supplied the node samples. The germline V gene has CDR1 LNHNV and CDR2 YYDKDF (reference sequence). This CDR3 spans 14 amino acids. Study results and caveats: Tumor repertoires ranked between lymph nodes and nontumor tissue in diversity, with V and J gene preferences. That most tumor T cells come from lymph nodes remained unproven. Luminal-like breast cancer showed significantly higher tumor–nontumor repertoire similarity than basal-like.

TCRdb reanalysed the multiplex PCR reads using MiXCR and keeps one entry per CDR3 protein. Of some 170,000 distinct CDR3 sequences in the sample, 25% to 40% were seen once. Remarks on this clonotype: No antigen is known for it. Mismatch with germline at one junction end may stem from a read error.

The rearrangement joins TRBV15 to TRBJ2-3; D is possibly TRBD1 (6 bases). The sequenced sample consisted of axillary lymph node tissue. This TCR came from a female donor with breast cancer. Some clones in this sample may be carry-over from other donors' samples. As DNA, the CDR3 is TGTGTCACCAGCAGAGAAAGGGACACAGATACGCGGTATTTT. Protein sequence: CVTSRERDTDTRYF. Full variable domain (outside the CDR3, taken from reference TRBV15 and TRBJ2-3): DAMVIQNPRYQVTQFGKPVTLSCSQTLNHNVMYWYQQKSSQAPKLLFHYYDKDFNNEADTPDNFQSRRPNTSFCFLDIRSPGLGDTAMYLCVTSRERDTDTRYFGPGTRLTVL.